Described below is a single T cell receptor beta chain sequence and its context. The antigen remains unidentified. Sequenced by immunoSEQ multiplex PCR; TCRdb stores in-frame clones only, minus some. The sample consists of tens of thousands of clones, about four fifths of them appearing once. The sample is drawn from a study of T cell responses to AZD1222 COVID-19 vaccine. The CDR3 has 13 amino acids. Germline loops: CDR1 SGHNT, CDR2 YYREEE (reference sequence). V was trimmed by 2 bases and J by 4 bases, leaving 6 bases between them. General observations from the study: There were mostly white British donors and more females than males, and clonal diversity was possibly underestimated. Vaccine-associated CD4 TCRs spanned spike, dominant at 160-218 and 743-854. Repertoire samples came only from after the peak T cell response.

This sequence originates from an adult in good health. This sequence joins TRBV5-4 and TRBJ2-2; unclear D gene. Material: peripheral blood, obtained on day 0 of AZD1222 vaccination. CDR3 residues: CASSFHSTGELFF. CDR3 nucleotides: TGTGCCAGCAGCTTCCACAGCACCGGGGAGCTGTTTTTT.